This TCR beta chain is from a study of blood T cells in healthy people across ages. Overall study results and limits: Naive T cell percentage showed a strong correlation with TCR beta diversity. More naive CD4+ cells and higher diversity marked long-lived donors relative to aged donors.

This clonotype was seen a handful of times. The antigen is not known. Ten milliliters of peripheral blood were drawn from each donor. Combining a sample-barcoded 5' primer with a J-beta primer mix, a second PCR ran for about 7 to 12 cycles. Each CDR3 protein gets one entry after TCRdb re-called the 5' RACE reads with MiXCR. The repertoire holds 650,000 to 950,000 distinct CDR3 sequences, with around 45% as singletons. This receptor was identified in a man aged 55-75 years in good health. What was sequenced was blood.

Written as DNA, the CDR3 is TGCGCCAGCAGCCCAGGAGGGGTCTTCCAAGAGACCCAGTACTTC. This encodes CASSPGGVFQETQYF. J is TRBJ2-5 and V is TRBV5-1, with a tentative D call TRBD2 (6 bases). CDR1 and CDR2 (germline): SGHRS, YFSETQ. The CDR3 totals 15 residues. Trimming left V 4 bases short and J 1 base short, with 14 bases between.